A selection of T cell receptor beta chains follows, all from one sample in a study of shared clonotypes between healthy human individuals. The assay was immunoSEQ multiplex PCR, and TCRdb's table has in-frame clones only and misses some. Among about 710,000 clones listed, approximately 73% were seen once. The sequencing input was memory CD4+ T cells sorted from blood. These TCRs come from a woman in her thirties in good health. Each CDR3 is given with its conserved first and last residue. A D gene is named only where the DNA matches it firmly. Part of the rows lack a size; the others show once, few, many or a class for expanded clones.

TGTGCCAGCAGCTTGTTGCAGAGGGCGGAGACCCAGTACTTC,CASSLLQRAETQYF,.,TRBJ2-5,.,TRBV5-4
TGTGCCAGCAGTCTTATGACAAGTGGCTACACCTTC,CASSLMTSGYTF,.,TRBJ1-2,.,TRBV28
TGTGCCAGCAGTCCCGCGGACAGGGGGTCCAATCAGCCCCAGCATTTT,CASSPADRGSNQPQHF,TRBD1,TRBJ1-5,.,TRBV28
TGTGCCAGCAGCTTAGCAGGCAGGACCCCCTCTGGGGCCAACGTCCTGACTTTC,CASSLAGRTPSGANVLTF,.,TRBJ2-6,.,TRBV11-2
TGTGCCAGCTCACCTCATCAGGGGGCTAATGAAAAACTGTTTTTT,CASSPHQGANEKLFF,TRBD1,TRBJ1-4,.,TRBV18
TGTGCCAGCAGCTTAGCGCAGGGGGCTACCTACGAGCAGTACTTC,CASSLAQGATYEQYF,TRBD1,TRBJ2-7,once,TRBV7-6
TGCGCCAGCCAACTCGGAGGGAACACTGAAGCTTTCTTT,CASQLGGNTEAFF,.,TRBJ1-1,.,TRBV5-1
TGTGCCAGCAGGGTACAGGGTCACGCCACTGAAGCTTTCTTT,CASRVQGHATEAFF,.,TRBJ1-1,.,TRBV6-5
TGTGCCAGCAGCTTATTGGACAATGAGCAGTTCTTC,CASSLLDNEQFF,.,TRBJ2-1,.,TRBV7-6
TGCGCCAGCAGCTTGGTTCTAGCGGGAGGGTACTCCTACAATGAGCAGTTCTTC,CASSLVLAGGYSYNEQFF,TRBD2,TRBJ2-1,.,TRBV5-1
TGTGCCAGCAGCCCAGGACTAGCTGGGTTACAGCAGTACTTC,CASSPGLAGLQQYF,TRBD2,TRBJ2-7,.,TRBV7-9
TGTGCCAGTAGTCGACGAGGGGGATACACTGAAGCTTTCTTT,CASSRRGGYTEAFF,.,TRBJ1-1,.,TRBV19
TGTGCCAGCAGTTTAAGCGGACAGGGGATTACTGAAGCTTTCTTT,CASSLSGQGITEAFF,TRBD1,TRBJ1-1,.,TRBV27
TGTGCCAGCAGTTGGACTCACGAGCAGTACTTC,CASSWTHEQYF,.,TRBJ2-7,many,TRBV27
TGTGCCAGTAGTCCCAGGGGGGGGAGGTCGGCAGATACGCAGTATTTT,CASSPRGGRSADTQYF,.,TRBJ2-3,.,TRBV19
TGTGCCAGCAGACTAGTGCTGAGGACAGGGGCCGATAACACTGAAGCTTTCTTT,CASRLVLRTGADNTEAFF,TRBD1,TRBJ1-1,many,TRBV11-3
TGCGCCAGCAGCTTGGAAGTGGGGACGGGTGGTGAAAAACTGTTTTTT,CASSLEVGTGGEKLFF,.,TRBJ1-4,.,TRBV5-1
TGTGCCAGTAGTTCCGGGGGGCGAAGGCCTTCTAACTATGGCTACACCTTC,CASSSGGRRPSNYGYTF,.,TRBJ1-2,.,TRBV19
TGTGCCAGCAGCTTACGTCAGACGAACACCGGGGAGCTGTTTTTT,CASSLRQTNTGELFF,.,TRBJ2-2,few,TRBV7-9
TGCGCCAGCAGCGTAGTGGCGGGAGGAGGGGCAGATACGCAGTATTTT,CASSVVAGGGADTQYF,TRBD2,TRBJ2-3,.,TRBV5-1
TGTGCCAGCAGCCGGATAGGGACGAACACCGGGGAGCTGTTTTTT,CASSRIGTNTGELFF,.,TRBJ2-2,.,TRBV7-3
TGTGCCAGCTCACCACGGCAGATCTACGAGCAGTACTTC,CASSPRQIYEQYF,.,TRBJ2-7,.,TRBV18
TGCAGCGCCACCCTGGGGGTCCACCAAGAGACCCAGTACTTC,CSATLGVHQETQYF,.,TRBJ2-5,.,TRBV29-1
TGTGCCAGCTGGGGACAGCTCTACAATGAGCAGTTCTTC,CASWGQLYNEQFF,TRBD1,TRBJ2-1,.,TRBV6-1
TGTGCCAGAAGCTTCCGGTTTGAGGGCGAGCGCGGCTACACCTTC,CARSFRFEGERGYTF,.,TRBJ1-2,once,TRBV5-3
TGTGCCAGCAGCCGCCGCCGGGACCCCTACAATGAGCAGTTCTTC,CASSRRRDPYNEQFF,.,TRBJ2-1,.,TRBV11-2
TGCGCCAGCAGCCAAGTGGGGTTTGGCTCCTACGAGCAGTACTTC,CASSQVGFGSYEQYF,.,TRBJ2-7,.,TRBV4-1
TGTGCCAGCAGTTACCTTGGGGTACGGAATACGCAGTATTTT,CASSYLGVRNTQYF,.,TRBJ2-3,.,TRBV6-5
TGCGCCAGCAGCTTGGGACCAAGACAGGGGCCTGGCTACACCTTC,CASSLGPRQGPGYTF,TRBD1,TRBJ1-2,few,TRBV5-1
TGTGCCAGCAGTCAACAGGGATCAGATACGCAGTATTTT,CASSQQGSDTQYF,.,TRBJ2-3,.,TRBV27
TGTGCCAGCAGCTTCCCCCAGGACAGGGCGATACCCACTGAAGCTTTCTTT,CASSFPQDRAIPTEAFF,TRBD1,TRBJ1-1,few,TRBV7-9
TGTGCCAGCAGCTCGACAGGGGGGAATCAGCCCCAGCATTTT,CASSSTGGNQPQHF,TRBD1,TRBJ1-5,.,TRBV7-9
TGTGCCAGTAGTATGGCAGGGGGGACGCTCGGAGCTTTCTTT,CASSMAGGTLGAFF,TRBD1,TRBJ1-1,.,TRBV19